This T cell receptor (beta chain) was observed in a study of blood T cell repertoires in COVID-19. Study at large: Italy, Spain and the United States were the sources of the convalescent and acute COVID-19 samples. PBMCs, B-cell-depleted T cells, or T cells were the source of the cDNA or gDNA that made up the material.

Deletions cut 5 bases from V and 0 bases from J, with 12 bases between. The length of the CDR3 is 14 residues. The germline V gene encodes CDR1 SGHRS and CDR2 YFSETQ. As handled by the study authors: Amplified reference gene primers provided the basis for estimating nucleated cell counts. Sequencing was performed with immunoSEQ multiplex PCR; in TCRdb, only in-frame clones are kept and a portion is missing. V and J calls plus clone size are reproduced from that table; the DNA served to infer D and trimming. The table has fewer than 300,000 clones, roughly 84% seen once. Sequenced sample: peripheral blood. The rearrangement links TRBV5-1 to TRBJ2-7, with D maybe TRBD2 (6 bases). The clonotype originates from a woman aged 18-29 years with acute or convalescent COVID-19. The CDR3 reads CASRTTGVSYEQYF. The CDR3, as DNA: TGCGCCAGCAGGACGACGGGAGTCTCCTACGAGCAGTACTTC.